This TCR beta chain stems from a study of blood T cell repertoires in COVID-19. Germline loops: CDR1 MGHDK, CDR2 SYGVNS. The CDR3 has 14 residues. V lost 4 bases, J lost 3 bases, and 0 bases stayed unmatched. Sequencing used immunoSEQ multiplex PCR; TCRdb keeps in-frame clones, though not all of them. Of a few hundred thousand clones in the sample, around 90% were seen once. The sequence was obtained from a woman aged 25-40 years with acute or convalescent COVID-19. Sequencing input: peripheral blood. The rearrangement links TRBV25-1 to TRBJ2-2; 9 nucleotides line up with TRBD1. The CDR3 DNA sequence: TGTGCCAGCAGTGGGACAGGGGACACCGGGGAGCTGTTTTTT. Protein sequence: CASSGTGDTGELFF.